These 18 T cell receptor beta chains were all obtained from the same sample, sequenced in a study of T cells in pancreatic ductal adenocarcinoma. The table came from immunoSEQ multiplex PCR; TCRdb's copy has only in-frame clones and leaves some out. The sample lists approximately 97,000 clones, nearly 95% occurring once. No neoadjuvant therapy was given to the selected pancreatic ductal adenocarcinoma patients before their surgery. The sequencing input was PBMCs. These receptors all stem from a human donor with pancreatic ductal adenocarcinoma.

This rearrangement joins TRBV5-1 to TRBJ2-5, with D tentatively TRBD2 (6 bases). CDR3 length: 14 amino acids. The germline V and J ends were trimmed by 0 bases and 5 bases, with 11 bases remaining between them. Germline assignment: CDR1 SGHRS and CDR2 YFSETQ. The CDR3 sequence: CASSLDGGMETQYF. The DNA of the CDR3 is TGCGCCAGCAGCTTGGATGGGGGGATGGAGACCCAGTACTTC.

Only one count was recorded for this clone. This chain connects TRBV27 to TRBJ2-7; TRBD2 matches 9 bases. The germline V gene has CDR1 MNHEY and CDR2 SMNVEV (reference sequence). The junction had 13 bases not matched to a gene; V was cut back by 10 bases and J by 0 bases. The CDR3 sequence is 16 residues long. Written as DNA, the CDR3 is TGTGCCACCCTCAAAGATCTAGCGGGGCCCTCCTACGAGCAGTACTTC. Residues: CATLKDLAGPSYEQYF.

The chain uses TRBV7-9 and TRBJ2-2; 12 bases match TRBD2. Germline loops: CDR1 SEHNR, CDR2 FQNEAQ (reference sequence). The CDR3 runs to 15 residues. V was pared by 5 bases and J by 6 bases, with 4 bases of the junction left unmatched. This chain's CDR3 is CASSASGREPGELFF. For the CDR3, the DNA is TGTGCCAGCAGCGCTAGCGGGAGGGAACCCGGGGAGCTGTTTTTT.

The chain employs TRBV6-4 and TRBJ2-7; the match to TRBD1 covers 10 bases. This CDR3 spans 13 amino acids. The germline gives CDR1 MRHNA, CDR2 SNTAGT. The CDR3 reads CTNRDRGRGEQYF. The CDR3 region has the DNA TGTACTAACCGGGACAGGGGAAGGGGCGAGCAGTACTTC.

The rearrangement links TRBV7-9 to TRBJ2-1, with 7 bases that match TRBD1. The CDR3 consists of 14 residues. Unmatched junction bases numbered 8, after V lost 4 bases and J lost 8 bases. Germline values: CDR1 SEHNR, CDR2 FQNEAQ (reference sequence). CDR3 in amino acids: CASSSYRGFYEQFF. As DNA, the CDR3 is TGTGCCAGCAGCTCCTACAGGGGTTTCTATGAGCAGTTCTTC.

CDR3 DNA: TGTGCCAGCAGCGTAGGGGCACAGTCTTCCTACGAGCAGTACTTC. Its protein product is CASSVGAQSSYEQYF. The rearrangement uses TRBV9 and TRBJ2-7, with D uncertain. Germline V gene sequence: CDR1 SGDLS, CDR2 YYNGEE. CDR3 length: 15 residues. Trimming removed 0 bases at V and 1 base at J, with 11 bases between.

The V call is TRBV30, the J call TRBJ2-1; tentative D call: TRBD1 (5 bases). The germline V gene has CDR1 GTSNPN and CDR2 SVGIG (reference sequence). This CDR3 contains 14 residues. Trimming cost V 2 bases and J 9 bases, with 17 bases left between them. CDR3 DNA: TGTGCCTGGAGTTTGGGGCTAGATGGTAGTGAGCAGTTCTTC. Its protein product is CAWSLGLDGSEQFF.

The V and J genes are TRBV5-1 and TRBJ1-4, with D perhaps TRBD1 (5 bases). This CDR3 has 14 amino acids. V dropped 2 bases and J dropped 8 bases, with 13 bases sitting between them. Germline V gene lookup returns CDR1 SGHRS and CDR2 YFSETQ. CDR3 in DNA: TGCGCCAGCAGCTTCTCAGGGCATGGGGAAAAACTGTTTTTT. Translating gives CASSFSGHGEKLFF.

This chain uses TRBV6-5 with TRBJ1-5; D possibly corresponds to TRBD1 (5 bases). V was cut by 2 bases and J by 4 bases, with 6 bases left in between. The germline V gene encodes CDR1 MNHEY and CDR2 SVGAGI. The CDR3 sequence is 13 residues long. This chain's CDR3 is CASSYKGNQPQHF. CDR3 bases: TGTGCCAGCAGTTACAAGGGGAATCAGCCCCAGCATTTT.

This chain links TRBV2 with TRBJ2-1, with unresolved D. The CDR3 totals 11 residues. Germline V gene data show CDR1 as SNHLY and CDR2 as FYNNEI. V lost 4 bases and J lost 8, with 6 bases in between. CDR3 residues: CASSALHEQFF. The CDR3 nucleotides read TGTGCCAGCAGTGCTCTTCATGAGCAGTTCTTC.

The V gene is TRBV13, the J gene TRBJ2-7, with TRBD2 matching over 11 bases. Germline CDR1 PRHDT, CDR2 FYEKMQ (reference sequence). CDR3 length: 16 amino acids. V shed 5 bases, J shed 0 bases, and the junction held 6 bases outside the gene matches. As DNA, the CDR3 is TGTGCCAGCAGCACCCGACTAGCGGGAACCTCCTACGAGCAGTACTTC. This sequence encodes CASSTRLAGTSYEQYF.

J is TRBJ2-2 and V is TRBV10-3; D possibly corresponds to TRBD1 (6 bases). Trimming cost V 11 bases and J 2 bases, with 9 bases left between them. There are 12 residues in the CDR3. The germline V gene encodes CDR1 ENHRY and CDR2 SYGVKD. The CDR3 DNA is TGTGCCGGGGGCAGTAACACCGGGGAGCTGTTTTTT. Residues: CAGGSNTGELFF.

The gene calls are TRBV9 and TRBJ2-5; 8 nucleotides align to TRBD1. CDR1 and CDR2 (germline): SGDLS, YYNGEE. The ends lost 0 bases at V and 4 bases at J; junction bases unmatched: 2. CDR3 size: 14 residues. CDR3 in DNA: TGTGCCAGCAGCGTAGAACAGGGGGTAGAGACCCAGTACTTC. Translating gives CASSVEQGVETQYF.

CDR3 sequence: CASSSRTLKGGDEQFF. The CDR3 DNA reads as TGTGCCAGCAGCTCCAGGACTCTGAAGGGAGGGGATGAGCAGTTCTTC. V gene TRBV7-2 combines with J gene TRBJ2-1; the match to TRBD2 covers 7 bases. V lost 4 bases to trimming and J lost 8 bases; unmatched junction nucleotides: 14. This CDR3 is 16 amino acids long. Per germline, CDR1 SGHTA and CDR2 FQGNSA.

The V call is TRBV6-1, the J call TRBJ1-5; D may be TRBD1 (6 bases). There are 14 residues in the CDR3. CDR1 is MNHNS, CDR2 SASEGT, per germline. The ends were cut back, 5 bases at V and 5 bases at J, with 13 bases in the middle. The CDR3 reads CASSPRGGDQPQHF. DNA for the CDR3: TGTGCCAGCAGTCCCCGGGGGGGCGATCAGCCCCAGCATTTT.

The V call is TRBV10-2, the J call TRBJ2-5, with 9 bases fitting TRBD1. With 4 bases clipped from V and 4 bases from J, the junction kept 1 base outside the gene matches. In germline, CDR1 is WSHSY, CDR2 SAAADI. The CDR3 loop spans 13 amino acids. The CDR3 sequence: CASSGQGGETQYF. CDR3 bases: TGCGCCAGCAGTGGACAGGGGGGAGAGACCCAGTACTTC.

This sequence joins TRBV15 and TRBJ1-5, with unresolved D. Germline V gene sequence: CDR1 LNHNV, CDR2 YYDKDF (reference sequence). The CDR3 extends over 13 amino acids. V dropped 2 bases and J dropped 6 bases, with 8 bases sitting between them. CDR3 DNA sequence: TGTGCCACCAGCAGACGAGGGTTTCAGCCCCAGCATTTT. Encoded protein: CATSRRGFQPQHF.

The genes are TRBV28 and TRBJ1-4, with D possibly being TRBD1 (5 bases). Trimming took off 5 bases at V and 5 bases at J, with 15 bases between the two ends. CDR3 size: 15 residues. Germline loops: CDR1 MDHEN, CDR2 SYDVKM. The CDR3 here is CASSKPTVRNEKLFF. The CDR3 DNA reads TGTGCCAGCAGTAAACCGACAGTGAGAAATGAAAAACTGTTTTTT.